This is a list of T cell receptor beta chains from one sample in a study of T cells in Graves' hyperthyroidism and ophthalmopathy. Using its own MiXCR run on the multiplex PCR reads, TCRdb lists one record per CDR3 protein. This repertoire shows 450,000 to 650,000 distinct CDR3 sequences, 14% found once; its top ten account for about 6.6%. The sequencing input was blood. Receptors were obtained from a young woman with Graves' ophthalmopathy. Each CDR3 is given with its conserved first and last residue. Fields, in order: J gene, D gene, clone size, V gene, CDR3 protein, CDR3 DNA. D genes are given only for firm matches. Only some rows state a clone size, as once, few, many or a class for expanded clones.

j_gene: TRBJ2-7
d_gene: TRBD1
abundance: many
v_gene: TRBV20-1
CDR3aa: CSARDLQGSAYEQYF
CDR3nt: TGCAGTGCTAGAGATTTACAGGGGTCAGCCTACGAGCAGTACTTC

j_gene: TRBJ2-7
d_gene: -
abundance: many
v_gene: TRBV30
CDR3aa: CAWSARVSYEQYF
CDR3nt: TGTGCCTGGAGTGCTAGGGTATCCTACGAGCAGTACTTC

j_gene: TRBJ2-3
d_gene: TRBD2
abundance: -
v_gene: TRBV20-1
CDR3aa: CSAPEVAGGPDTQYF
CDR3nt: TGCAGTGCCCCAGAGGTAGCGGGAGGGCCAGATACGCAGTATTTT

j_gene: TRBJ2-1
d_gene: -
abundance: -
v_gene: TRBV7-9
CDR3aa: CASSLWGRGPGSYSNEQFF
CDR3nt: TGTGCCAGCAGCTTGTGGGGGCGGGGGCCGGGGAGCTACTCCAATGAGCAGTTCTTC

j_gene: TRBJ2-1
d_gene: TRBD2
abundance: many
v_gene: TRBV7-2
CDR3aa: CASSFLAGAGEQFF
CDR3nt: TGTGCCAGCAGCTTTCTAGCGGGAGCGGGTGAGCAGTTCTTC

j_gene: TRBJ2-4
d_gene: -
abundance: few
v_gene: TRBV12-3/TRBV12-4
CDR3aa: CASSPSEGWNIQYF
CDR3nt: TGTGCCAGCAGTCCGTCGGAGGGATGGAACATTCAGTACTTC

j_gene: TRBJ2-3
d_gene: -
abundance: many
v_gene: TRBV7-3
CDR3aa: CASSLGPSLSTDTQYF
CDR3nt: TGTGCCAGCAGCTTAGGACCGTCCCTGTCCACAGATACGCAGTATTTT

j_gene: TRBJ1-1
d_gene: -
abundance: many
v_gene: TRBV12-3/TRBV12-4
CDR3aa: CAIHQGSNTEAFF
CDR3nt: TGTGCCATCCATCAAGGTTCGAACACTGAAGCTTTCTTT

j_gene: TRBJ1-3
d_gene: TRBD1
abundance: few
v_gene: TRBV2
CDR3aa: CASSATGVSGNTIYF
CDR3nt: TGTGCCAGCAGTGCTACAGGGGTCTCTGGAAACACCATATATTTT

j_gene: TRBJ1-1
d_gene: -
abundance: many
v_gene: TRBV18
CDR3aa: CASSPRRGEKAFF
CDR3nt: TGTGCCAGCTCACCCCGTAGGGGCGAAAAAGCTTTCTTT

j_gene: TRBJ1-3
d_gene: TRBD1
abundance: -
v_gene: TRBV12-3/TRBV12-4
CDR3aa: CASDTRQRGPEGTIYF
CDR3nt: TGTGCCAGCGATACACGCCAAAGGGGGCCCGAGGGCACCATATATTTT

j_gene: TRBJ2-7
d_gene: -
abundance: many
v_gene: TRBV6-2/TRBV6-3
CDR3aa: CASSHGFGGSETYEQYF
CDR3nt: TGTGCCAGCAGTCACGGATTTGGAGGGAGCGAAACCTACGAGCAGTACTTC

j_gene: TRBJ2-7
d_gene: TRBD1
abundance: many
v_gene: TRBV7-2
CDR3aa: CASNLNPGQGDLHLEQYF
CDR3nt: TGTGCCAGCAATCTAAACCCGGGACAGGGTGATCTTCATCTCGAGCAGTACTTC

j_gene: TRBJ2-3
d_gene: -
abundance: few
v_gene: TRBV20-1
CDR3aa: CSAMGGSTDTQYF
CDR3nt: TGCAGTGCTATGGGGGGAAGCACAGATACGCAGTATTTT

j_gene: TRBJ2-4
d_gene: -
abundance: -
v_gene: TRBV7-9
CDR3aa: CASSFGPGNIQYF
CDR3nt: TGTGCCAGCAGCTTCGGCCCTGGAAACATTCAGTACTTC

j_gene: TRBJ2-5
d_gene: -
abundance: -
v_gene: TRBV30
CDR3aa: CALQAGFEETQYF
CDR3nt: TGTGCCCTACAGGCCGGGTTTGAAGAGACCCAGTACTTC

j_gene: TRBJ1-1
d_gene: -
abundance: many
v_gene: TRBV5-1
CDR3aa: CASSLYGSNTEAFF
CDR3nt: TGCGCCAGCAGCTTGTATGGGTCGAACACTGAAGCTTTCTTT

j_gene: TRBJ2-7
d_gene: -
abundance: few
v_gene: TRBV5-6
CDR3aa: CANSLPGAAYEQYF
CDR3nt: TGTGCCAACAGTCTCCCGGGTGCGGCCTACGAGCAGTACTTC

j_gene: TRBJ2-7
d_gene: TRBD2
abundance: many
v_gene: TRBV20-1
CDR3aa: CSARTSGRAFEQYF
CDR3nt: TGCAGTGCCCGGACTAGCGGGAGGGCCTTCGAGCAGTACTTC

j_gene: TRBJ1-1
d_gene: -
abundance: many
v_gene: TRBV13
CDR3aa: CASSLSTYTEAFF
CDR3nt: TGTGCCAGCAGCTTATCGACCTACACTGAAGCTTTCTTT

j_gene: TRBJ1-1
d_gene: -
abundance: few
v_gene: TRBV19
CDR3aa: CALELWKGVGTEAFF
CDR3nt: TGTGCCTTAGAACTCTGGAAGGGGGTTGGCACTGAAGCTTTCTTT

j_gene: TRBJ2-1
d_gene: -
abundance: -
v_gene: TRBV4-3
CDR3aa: CASSQDEGGSYNEQFF
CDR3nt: TGCGCCAGCAGCCAAGATGAGGGTGGGTCCTACAATGAGCAGTTCTTC

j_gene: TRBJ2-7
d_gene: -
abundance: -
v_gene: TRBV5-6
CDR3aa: CASSQSEGPYPYEQYF
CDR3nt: TGTGCCAGCAGCCAATCAGAAGGTCCTTATCCCTACGAGCAGTACTTC

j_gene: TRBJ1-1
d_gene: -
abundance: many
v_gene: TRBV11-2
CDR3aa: CASSLGGRPFTEAFF
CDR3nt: TGTGCCAGCAGCTTAGGAGGACGACCGTTCACTGAAGCTTTCTTT

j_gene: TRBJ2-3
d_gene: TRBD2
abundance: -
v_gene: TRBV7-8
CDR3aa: CASSPAGTSGSDTQYF
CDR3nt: TGTGCCAGCAGCCCAGCCGGGACTAGCGGGAGCGATACGCAGTATTTT

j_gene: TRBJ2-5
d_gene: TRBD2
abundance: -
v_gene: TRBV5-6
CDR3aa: CASSLARISGRDGVQYF
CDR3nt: TGTGCCAGCAGCTTGGCCCGGATTAGCGGGAGGGACGGGGTCCAGTACTTC

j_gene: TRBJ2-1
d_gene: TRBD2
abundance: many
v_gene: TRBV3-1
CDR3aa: CASSQDPAGAGNEQFF
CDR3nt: TGTGCCAGCAGCCAAGATCCAGCGGGAGCGGGGAATGAGCAGTTCTTC

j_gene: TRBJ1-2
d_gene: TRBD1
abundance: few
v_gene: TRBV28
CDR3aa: CASRLTGGANGYTF
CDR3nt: TGTGCCAGCAGGTTGACAGGGGGCGCGAATGGCTACACCTTC

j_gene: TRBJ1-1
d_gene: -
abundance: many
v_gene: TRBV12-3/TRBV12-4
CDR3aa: CASSWGIEAFF
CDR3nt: TGTGCCAGCAGTTGGGGCATTGAAGCTTTCTTT